These T cell receptor beta chains were read from a single sample in a study of blood T cells in healthy people across ages. TCRdb reanalysed the 5' RACE reads using MiXCR and keeps one entry per CDR3 protein. The sample includes 800,000 or so distinct CDR3 sequences, just under 25% seen only once; the top ten take approximately 4%. This same sample was also part of a study on T cells of mothers and their children.

Sequencing was carried out using blood. All receptors derive from a boy aged 10-17 years in good health. The CDR3 runs from the conserved cysteine through the conserved F or W. A D gene is named only where the DNA matches it firmly. A row's size may be missing; if present it is once, few, many or a size class.

v_gene	j_gene	abundance	d_gene	CDR3aa	CDR3nt
TRBV19	TRBJ2-1	few	TRBD2	CASTHYSGGSYLNEQFF	TGTGCCAGCACACACTATAGCGGGGGTTCGTACCTCAATGAGCAGTTCTTC
TRBV29-1	TRBJ2-1	many	-	CSVVGGSSYNEQFF	TGCAGCGTTGTAGGCGGAAGCTCCTACAATGAGCAGTTCTTC
TRBV20-1	TRBJ2-1	once	-	CSARVLGSSYNEQFF	TGCAGTGCTAGAGTCCTTGGGTCCTCCTACAATGAGCAGTTCTTC
TRBV2	TRBJ2-5	few	-	CASSHWTHQETQYF	TGTGCCAGCAGTCATTGGACGCACCAAGAGACCCAGTACTTC
TRBV7-9	TRBJ1-2	few	TRBD1	CASSLEDRANYGYTF	TGTGCCAGCAGCTTAGAGGACAGGGCTAACTATGGCTACACCTTC
TRBV6-5	TRBJ1-2	few	TRBD1	CASSYLRDRGPQGYTF	TGTGCCAGCAGTTACCTCCGGGACAGGGGGCCGCAAGGCTACACCTTC
TRBV20-1	TRBJ2-7	few	TRBD2	CSARPGLPGTTMSSYEQYF	TGCAGTGCTAGACCGGGACTACCCGGAACCACCATGTCGTCCTACGAGCAGTACTTC
TRBV5-1	TRBJ1-2	few	-	CASSRDRTQAGGYTF	TGCGCCAGCAGCCGTGACAGGACCCAAGCGGGTGGCTACACCTTC
TRBV20-1	TRBJ2-7	-	-	CSARAREPSYEQYF	TGCAGTGCTAGAGCCAGGGAGCCCTCCTACGAGCAGTACTTC
TRBV7-2	TRBJ2-1	-	-	CASSFHESDLGAYNEQFF	TGTGCCAGCAGCTTCCACGAATCAGACTTGGGGGCGTACAATGAGCAGTTCTTC
TRBV29-1	TRBJ1-4	few	-	CSVASGEKLFF	TGCAGCGTTGCCTCGGGGGAAAAACTGTTTTTT
TRBV2	TRBJ1-1	few	TRBD1	CASLPHGKGAGTEAFF	TGTGCCAGCCTACCCCACGGGAAGGGGGCTGGCACTGAAGCTTTCTTT